This T cell receptor beta chain was retrieved from a study of T cell repertoires in cytomegalovirus infection. The wider study: Recently identified HLA-C-restricted CMV epitopes were used, and well-studied HLA-B-restricted CMV epitopes were used as well. In public TCR beta signatures, there were indications of both CMV infection and matching HLA type. Regarding the study as a whole: CMV carriers having the relevant HLA were flagged by cumulative public TCR beta family frequency. HLA-C-restricted, CMV-specific TCR beta clonotypes were dominant ex vivo.

TCRdb analysed the reads with MiXCR anew, one entry per CDR3 protein. Seen here are hundreds of thousands of distinct CDR3 sequences, around 31% observed once, and the top ten hold approximately 18%. The V gene lost 5 bases and the J gene lost 11 bases, with 18 bases spanning the gap. Germline V gene sequence: CDR1 SGHTA, CDR2 FQGNSA. The CDR3 is 13 residues long. This clonotype was detected many times. The antigen remains unidentified. This TCR derives from a human donor in good health (CMV status not recorded). Some clones in this sample may be carry-over from other donors' samples. The chain is built from TRBV7-2 and TRBJ1-1, with D maybe TRBD1 (5 bases). The sample here was cultured PBMCs, taken from culture after CMV antigen stimulation. The CDR3 coding sequence is TGTGCCAGCAGCGCAACAACCAGGGTCCAGGCTTTCTTT. It yields the protein CASSATTRVQAFF. The whole variable domain, filled in from reference TRBV7-2 and TRBJ1-1, reads GAGVSQSPSNKVTEKGKDVELRCDPISGHTALYWYRQSLGQGLEFLIYFQGNSAPDKSGLPSDRFSAERTGGSVSTLTIQRTQQEDSAVYLCASSATTRVQAFFGQGTRLTVV.